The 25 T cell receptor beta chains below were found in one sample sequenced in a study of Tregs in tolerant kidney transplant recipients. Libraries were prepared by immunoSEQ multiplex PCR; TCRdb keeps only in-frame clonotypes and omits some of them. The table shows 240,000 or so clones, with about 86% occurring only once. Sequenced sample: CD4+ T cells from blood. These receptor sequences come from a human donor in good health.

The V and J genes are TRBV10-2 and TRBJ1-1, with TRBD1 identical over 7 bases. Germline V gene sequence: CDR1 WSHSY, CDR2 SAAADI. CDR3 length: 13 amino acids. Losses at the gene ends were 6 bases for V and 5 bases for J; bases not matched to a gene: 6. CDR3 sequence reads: CASSDRQGTEAFF. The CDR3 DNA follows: TGCGCCAGCAGCGACCGACAGGGAACTGAAGCTTTCTTT.

The CDR3 loop reads CASSQRTTDTQYF. In nucleotides, the CDR3 is TGTGCCAGCAGTCAGAGAACCACAGATACGCAGTATTTT. V and J are TRBV6-6 and TRBJ2-3, with D uncertain. The CDR3 is 13 amino acids. CDR1 and CDR2 (germline): MNHNY, SVGAGI (reference sequence). V lost 5 bases and J lost 2, with 8 bases in between.

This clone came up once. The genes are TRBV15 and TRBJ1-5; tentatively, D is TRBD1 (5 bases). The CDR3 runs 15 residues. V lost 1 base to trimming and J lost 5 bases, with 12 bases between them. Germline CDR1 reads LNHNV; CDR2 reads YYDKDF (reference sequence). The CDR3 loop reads CATSRVRIGDQPQHF. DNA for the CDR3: TGTGCCACCAGCAGAGTTCGGATAGGGGATCAGCCCCAGCATTTT.

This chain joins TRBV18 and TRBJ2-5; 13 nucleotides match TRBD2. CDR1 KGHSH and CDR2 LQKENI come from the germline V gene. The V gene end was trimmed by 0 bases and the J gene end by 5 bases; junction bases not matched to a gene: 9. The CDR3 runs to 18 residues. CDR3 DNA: TGTGCCAGCTCACCACCGGCGGGGACTAGCGGGGTGAGGGAGACCCAGTACTTC. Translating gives CASSPPAGTSGVRETQYF.

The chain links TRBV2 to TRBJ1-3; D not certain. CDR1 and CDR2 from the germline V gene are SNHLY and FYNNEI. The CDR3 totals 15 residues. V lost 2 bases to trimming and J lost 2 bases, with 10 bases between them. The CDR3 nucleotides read TGTGCCAGCAGTGAATTGGGAGGCACTGGAAACACCATATATTTT. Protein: CASSELGGTGNTIYF.

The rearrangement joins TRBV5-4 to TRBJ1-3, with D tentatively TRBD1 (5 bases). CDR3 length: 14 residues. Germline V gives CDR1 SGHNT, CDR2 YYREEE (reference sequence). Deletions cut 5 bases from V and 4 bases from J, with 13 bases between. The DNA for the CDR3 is TGTGCCAGCAGAGACCGGGGGGGAGGAAACACCATATATTTT. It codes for CASRDRGGGNTIYF.

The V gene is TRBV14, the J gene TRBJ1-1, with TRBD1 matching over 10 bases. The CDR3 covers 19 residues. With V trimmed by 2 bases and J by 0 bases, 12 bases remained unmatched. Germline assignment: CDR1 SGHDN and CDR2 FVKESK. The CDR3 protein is CASSQLPRDRGPLNTEAFF. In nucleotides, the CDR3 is TGTGCCAGCAGCCAACTTCCAAGAGACAGGGGGCCCTTGAACACTGAAGCTTTCTTT.

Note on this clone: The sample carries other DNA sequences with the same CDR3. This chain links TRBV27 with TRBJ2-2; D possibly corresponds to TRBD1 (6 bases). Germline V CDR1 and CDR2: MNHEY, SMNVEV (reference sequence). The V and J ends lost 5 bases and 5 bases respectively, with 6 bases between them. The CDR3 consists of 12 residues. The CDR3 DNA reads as TGTGCCAGCAGTAGGGGGACCGGGGAGCTGTTTTTT. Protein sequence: CASSRGTGELFF.

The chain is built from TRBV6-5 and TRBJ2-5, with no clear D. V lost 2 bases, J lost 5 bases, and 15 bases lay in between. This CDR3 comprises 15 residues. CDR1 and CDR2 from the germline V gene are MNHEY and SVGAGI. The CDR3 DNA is TGTGCCAGCAGTTACGGGTCGGCTCGAGCCGAGACCCAGTACTTC. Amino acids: CASSYGSARAETQYF.

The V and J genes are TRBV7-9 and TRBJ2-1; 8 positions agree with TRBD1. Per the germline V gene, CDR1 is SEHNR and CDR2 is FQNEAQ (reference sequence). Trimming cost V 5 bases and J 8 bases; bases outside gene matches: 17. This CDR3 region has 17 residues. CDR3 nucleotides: TGTGCCAGCAGCGGAACACAGGGGGGAAAACGTAACGATGAGCAGTTCTTC. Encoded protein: CASSGTQGGKRNDEQFF. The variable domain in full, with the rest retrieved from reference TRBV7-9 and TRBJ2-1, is DTGVSQNPRHKITKRGQNVTFRCDPISEHNRLYWYRQTLGQGPEFLTYFQNEAQLEKSRLLSDRFSAERPKGSFSTLEIQRTEQGDSAMYLCASSGTQGGKRNDEQFFGPGTRLTVL.

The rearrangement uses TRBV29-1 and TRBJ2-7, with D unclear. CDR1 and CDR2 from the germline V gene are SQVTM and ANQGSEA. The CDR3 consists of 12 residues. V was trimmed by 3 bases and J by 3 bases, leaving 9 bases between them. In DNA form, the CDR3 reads TGCAGCGTTGATAACAGAAACTACGAGCAGTACTTC. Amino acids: CSVDNRNYEQYF.

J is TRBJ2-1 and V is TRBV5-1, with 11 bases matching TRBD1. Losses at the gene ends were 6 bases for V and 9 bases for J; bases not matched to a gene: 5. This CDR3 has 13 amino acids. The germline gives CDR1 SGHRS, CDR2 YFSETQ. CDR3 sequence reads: CASKRTGGGEQFF. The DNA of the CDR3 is TGCGCCAGCAAAAGGACAGGGGGCGGTGAGCAGTTCTTC.

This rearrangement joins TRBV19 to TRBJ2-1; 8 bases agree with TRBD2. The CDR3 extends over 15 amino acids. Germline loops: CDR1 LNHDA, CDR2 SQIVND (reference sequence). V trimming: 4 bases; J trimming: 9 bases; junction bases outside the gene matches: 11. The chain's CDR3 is CASSSVAGPLTEQFF. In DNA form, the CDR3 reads TGTGCCAGTAGTAGCGTAGCGGGACCGCTTACTGAGCAGTTCTTC.

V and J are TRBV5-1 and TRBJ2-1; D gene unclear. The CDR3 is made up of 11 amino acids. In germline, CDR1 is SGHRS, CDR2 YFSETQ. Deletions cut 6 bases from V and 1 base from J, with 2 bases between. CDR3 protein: CASTSYNEQFF. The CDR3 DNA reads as TGCGCCAGCACATCCTACAATGAGCAGTTCTTC.

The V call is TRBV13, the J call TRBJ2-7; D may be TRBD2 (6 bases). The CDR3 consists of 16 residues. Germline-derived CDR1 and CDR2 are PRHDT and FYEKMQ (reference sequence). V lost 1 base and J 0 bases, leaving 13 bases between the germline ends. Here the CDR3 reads CASSLAKRVRSYEQYF. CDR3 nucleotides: TGTGCCAGCAGCTTAGCCAAGCGGGTACGCTCCTACGAGCAGTACTTC.

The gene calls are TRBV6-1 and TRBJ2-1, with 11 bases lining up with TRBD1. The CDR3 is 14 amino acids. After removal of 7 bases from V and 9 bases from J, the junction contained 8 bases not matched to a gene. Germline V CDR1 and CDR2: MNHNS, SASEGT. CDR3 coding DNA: TGTGCCAGCACCCCGGACAGGGGGCTAACTGAGCAGTTCTTC. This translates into CASTPDRGLTEQFF.

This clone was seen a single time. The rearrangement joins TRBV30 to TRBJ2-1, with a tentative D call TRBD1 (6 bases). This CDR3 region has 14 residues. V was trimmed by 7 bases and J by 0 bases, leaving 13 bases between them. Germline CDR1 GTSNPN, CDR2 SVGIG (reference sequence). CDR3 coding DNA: TGTGCCTCGATACAGGGATCCTCCTACAATGAGCAGTTCTTC. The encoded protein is CASIQGSSYNEQFF.

The CDR3 nucleotides read TGCGCCAGCAGCCATGGGGACCCAACAGGGAGGTACGAGCAGTACTTC. Its protein product is CASSHGDPTGRYEQYF. V and J are TRBV5-1 and TRBJ2-7, with D perhaps TRBD1 or TRBD2 (6 bases each). V lost 4 bases and J lost 4, with 21 bases in between. Germline CDR1 is SGHRS and CDR2 is YFSETQ. This CDR3 comprises 16 residues.

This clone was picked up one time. The CDR3 here is CASSSPRRGGHGYTF. The CDR3, as DNA: TGTGCCAGCAGCTCACCGCGTCGGGGGGGGCATGGCTACACCTTC. This sequence joins TRBV11-2 and TRBJ1-2, with D maybe TRBD1 (6 bases). The ends were cut back, 4 bases at V and 6 bases at J, with 18 bases in the middle. This CDR3 is built from 15 residues. CDR1 and CDR2 (germline): SGHAT, FQNNGV. Using reference TRBV11-2 and TRBJ1-2 for the parts outside the CDR3, the full variable domain is EAGVAQSPRYKIIEKRQSVAFWCNPISGHATLYWYQQILGQGPKLLIQFQNNGVVDDSQLPKDRFSAERLKGVDSTLKIQPAKLEDSAVYLCASSSPRRGGHGYTFGSGTRLTVV.

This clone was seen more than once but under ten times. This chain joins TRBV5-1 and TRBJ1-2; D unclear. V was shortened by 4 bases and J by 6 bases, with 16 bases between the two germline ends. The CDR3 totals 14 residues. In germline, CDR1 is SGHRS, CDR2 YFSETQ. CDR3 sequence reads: CASSPLGADDGYTF. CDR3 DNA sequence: TGCGCCAGCAGCCCCCTGGGAGCCGATGATGGCTACACCTTC. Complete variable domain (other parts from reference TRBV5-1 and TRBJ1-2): KAGVTQTPRYLIKTRGQQVTLSCSPISGHRSVSWYQQTPGQGLQFLFEYFSETQRNKGNFPGRFSGRQFSNSRSEMNVSTLELGDSALYLCASSPLGADDGYTFGSGTRLTVV.

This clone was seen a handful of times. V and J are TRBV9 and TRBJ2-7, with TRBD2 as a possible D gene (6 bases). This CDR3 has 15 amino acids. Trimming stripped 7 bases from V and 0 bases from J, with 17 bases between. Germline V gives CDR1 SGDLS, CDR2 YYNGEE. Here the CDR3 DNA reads TGTGCCAGCTGCCCTGGAGGGACGGCCTCCTACGAGCAGTACTTC. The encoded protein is CASCPGGTASYEQYF.

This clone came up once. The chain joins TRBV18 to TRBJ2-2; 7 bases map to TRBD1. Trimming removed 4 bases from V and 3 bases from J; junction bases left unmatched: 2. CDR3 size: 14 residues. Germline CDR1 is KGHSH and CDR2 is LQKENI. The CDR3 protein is CASSQGAYTGELFF. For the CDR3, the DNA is TGTGCCAGCTCACAGGGGGCTTACACCGGGGAGCTGTTTTTT.

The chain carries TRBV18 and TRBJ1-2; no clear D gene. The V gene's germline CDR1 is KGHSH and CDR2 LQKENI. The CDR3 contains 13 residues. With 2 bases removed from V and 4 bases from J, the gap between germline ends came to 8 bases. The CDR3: CASSPNGGYGYTF. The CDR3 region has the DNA TGTGCCAGCTCACCAAATGGTGGCTATGGCTACACCTTC. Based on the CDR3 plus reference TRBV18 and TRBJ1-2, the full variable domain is NAGVMQNPRHLVRRRGQEARLRCSPMKGHSHVYWYRQLPEEGLKFMVYLQKENIIDESGMPKERFSAEFPKEGPSILRIQQVVRGDSAAYFCASSPNGGYGYTFGSGTRLTVV.

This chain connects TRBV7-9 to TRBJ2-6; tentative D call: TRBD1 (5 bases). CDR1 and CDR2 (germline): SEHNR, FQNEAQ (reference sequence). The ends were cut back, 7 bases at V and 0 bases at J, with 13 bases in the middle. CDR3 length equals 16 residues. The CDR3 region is CASTPARDSGANVLTF. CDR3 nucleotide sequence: TGTGCCAGCACCCCGGCCAGGGACTCTGGGGCCAACGTCCTGACTTTC.

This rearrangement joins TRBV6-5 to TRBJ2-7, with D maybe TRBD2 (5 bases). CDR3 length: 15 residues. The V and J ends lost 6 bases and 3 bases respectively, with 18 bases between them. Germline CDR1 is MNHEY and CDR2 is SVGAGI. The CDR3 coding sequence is TGTGCCAGCAGGGGGAAGCGGCGACCCTACTACGAGCAGTACTTC. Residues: CASRGKRRPYYEQYF.